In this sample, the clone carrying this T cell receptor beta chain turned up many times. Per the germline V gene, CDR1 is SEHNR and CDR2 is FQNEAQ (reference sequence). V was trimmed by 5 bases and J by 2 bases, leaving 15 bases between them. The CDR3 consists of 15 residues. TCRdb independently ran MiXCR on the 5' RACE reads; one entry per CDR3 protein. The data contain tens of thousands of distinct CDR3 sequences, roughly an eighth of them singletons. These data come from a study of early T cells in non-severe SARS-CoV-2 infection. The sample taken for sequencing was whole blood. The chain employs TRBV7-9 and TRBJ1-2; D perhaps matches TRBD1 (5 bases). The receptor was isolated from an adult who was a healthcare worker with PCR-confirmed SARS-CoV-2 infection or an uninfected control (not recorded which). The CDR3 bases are TGTGCCAGCAGCCCCGTGAAGGGGAAGAACTATGGCTACACCTTC. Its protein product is CASSPVKGKNYGYTF.